What follows describes a single T cell receptor beta chain. Its antigen is not identified. In germline, CDR1 is SGHVS, CDR2 FQNEAQ. The CDR3 extends over 15 amino acids. Trimming pared 1 base from V and 3 bases from J, leaving 10 bases between. This sample stems from a study of cytomegalovirus exposure and HLA in healthy donors. Across the whole study: Falling in the Caucasian-associated ancestry cluster were approximately 84% of under 500 genotyped donors. Regarding the study as a whole: Later, TCR association rates were found to vary by HLA locus, highest for DRB1 and lowest for HLA-C. Later on, a genetic analysis was performed. It linked a missense variant in DCLRE1C with V- and J-gene trimming of TCR beta. In an earlier analysis, most TCR beta V segments were productive about 87% or about 30% of the time.

PCR was performed using 60 Vbeta and 13 Jbeta primers. Only in-frame clones appear in the TCRdb table, and some are missing; sequencing was by immunoSEQ multiplex PCR. The top ten hold less than 2% of the sample, which has about 200,000 clones, roughly 73% seen once. The sequence was collected from a young woman in good health and CMV-seronegative. V is TRBV7-8 and J is TRBJ1-5; tentative D call: TRBD1 (6 bases). Source material: PBMCs. The CDR3 region has the DNA TGTGCCAGCAGCTTAGGGACAGCCCTCAATCAGCCCCAGCATTTT. Translated, it gives CASSLGTALNQPQHF.